The 28 T cell receptor beta chains below come from one sample, sequenced in a study of shared clonotypes between healthy human individuals. Data came from immunoSEQ multiplex PCR; TCRdb stores just in-frame clones and leaves some out. This table holds about 2 million clones, about 95% found once. CD8 cells regarded as naive lacked CD45RO, were positively chosen for CCR7, and omitted terminally differentiated effector memory CD45RA+ cells. The specimen sequenced was naive CD8+ T cells sorted from blood. Receptors originate from a man in his late teens or twenties in good health.

This chain uses TRBV10-2 with TRBJ2-5; 8 bases fit TRBD2. The CDR3 runs to 18 residues. Germline V gives CDR1 WSHSY, CDR2 SAAADI. Losses at the gene ends were 0 bases for V and 0 bases for J; bases not matched to a gene: 9. This CDR3 reads CASSESWETSEYQETQYF. DNA of the CDR3: TGCGCCAGCAGTGAGTCTTGGGAGACTAGCGAGTACCAAGAGACCCAGTACTTC.

V gene TRBV30 combines with J gene TRBJ1-2; D is unclear. CDR3 size: 14 residues. Per germline, CDR1 GTSNPN and CDR2 SVGIG (reference sequence). V was pared by 7 bases and J by 3 bases, with 18 bases between. CDR3 region: CAFRRDKRDYGYTF. The CDR3 nucleotides are TGTGCCTTCCGCCGGGATAAACGGGACTATGGCTACACCTTC.

Points on this clone: An end of the junction does not agree with germline; a read error may underlie this. Other DNA sequences within the sample encode an identical CDR3. The chain recombines TRBV5-1 with TRBJ2-1, with D unresolved. The CDR3 extends over 13 amino acids. In germline, CDR1 is SGHRS, CDR2 YFSETQ. DNA of the CDR3: TGCGCCAGCAGTTTGGGGTCCTACAATGAGCAGTTCTTC. It translates to CASSLGSYNEQFF.

The chain recombines TRBV11-2 with TRBJ2-3; 8 positions agree with TRBD1. V shed 0 bases and J 0 bases; nucleotides not matched to a gene: 5. Germline V lookup: CDR1 SGHAT, CDR2 FQNNGV. This CDR3 has 17 amino acids. In nucleotides, the CDR3 is TGTGCCAGCAGCTTAGAAAGGGACAGGTCTAGCACAGATACGCAGTATTTT. It codes for CASSLERDRSSTDTQYF.

The CDR3 is CASSTPSGGTDTQYF. The CDR3 nucleotides are TGTGCCAGCAGCACCCCTAGCGGGGGCACAGATACGCAGTATTTT. This sequence joins TRBV7-9 and TRBJ2-3; 9 bases are shared with TRBD2. CDR1 is SEHNR, CDR2 FQNEAQ, per germline (reference sequence). The ends lost 5 bases at V and 1 base at J; junction bases unmatched: 4. There are 15 residues in the CDR3.

The chain recombines TRBV19 with TRBJ1-1; perhaps TRBD1 as D (6 bases). The CDR3 runs 15 residues. V shed 5 bases and J shed 0 bases, with 13 bases lying between them. Germline CDR1 and CDR2: LNHDA and SQIVND (reference sequence). The CDR3 spells CASSLSDSLNTEAFF. In DNA form, the CDR3 reads TGTGCCAGTAGTCTCTCGGACAGCTTGAACACTGAAGCTTTCTTT.

Concerning this clone itself: This same CDR3 is encoded by further DNA sequences in the sample. The rearrangement links TRBV27 to TRBJ2-7; the D is unclear. The germline CDR1 and CDR2 sequences are MNHEY and SMNVEV (reference sequence). With 0 bases removed from V and 0 bases from J, the gap between germline ends came to 6 bases. CDR3 length equals 14 residues. The CDR3 protein is CASSLSASSYEQYF. Here the CDR3 DNA reads TGTGCCAGCAGTTTATCCGCGTCCTCCTACGAGCAGTACTTC.

The chain carries TRBV5-4 and TRBJ2-4, with 8 bases that match TRBD1. Germline V gives CDR1 SGHNT, CDR2 YYREEE (reference sequence). V lost 4 bases, J lost 3 bases, and 9 bases stayed unmatched. The CDR3 runs to 16 residues. CDR3 sequence (DNA): TGTGCCAGCAGCCCTGATCCCGGGACAGGCAAAAACATTCAGTACTTC. Translated, it gives CASSPDPGTGKNIQYF.

Concerning this clone: The sample carries other DNA sequences with the same CDR3. The gene calls are TRBV27 and TRBJ1-6; TRBD1 is a possible D gene (5 bases). The length of the CDR3 is 15 residues. V was clipped by 4 bases and J by 2 bases, with 9 bases between them. Germline CDR1 MNHEY, CDR2 SMNVEV (reference sequence). The CDR3 coding sequence is TGTGCCAGCAGTTCCCGACAGCCCTATAATTCACCCCTCCACTTT. Protein sequence: CASSSRQPYNSPLHF.

This clone appeared once. V gene TRBV5-1 combines with J gene TRBJ2-3; D unclear. The germline V gene encodes CDR1 SGHRS and CDR2 YFSETQ. V was trimmed by 4 bases and J by 4 bases, leaving 10 bases between them. CDR3 size: 13 residues. The CDR3 region has the DNA TGCGCCAGCAGCCCCTTGCCCCCAGATACGCAGTATTTT. As protein: CASSPLPPDTQYF.

The CDR3 DNA follows: TGCGCCAGCAGCCAAGATCCGGGGGTGGGGCACACCGGGGAGCTGTTTTTT. It yields the protein CASSQDPGVGHTGELFF. The V and J genes are TRBV4-1 and TRBJ2-2, with D perhaps TRBD2 (6 bases). V was cut by 0 bases and J by 3 bases, with 14 bases left in between. Germline values: CDR1 MGHRA, CDR2 YSYEKL. The CDR3 totals 17 residues.

The rearrangement uses TRBV5-6 and TRBJ2-1, with D unresolved. The V end lost 3 bases, the J end lost 0 bases, and 13 bases lay between the germline ends. The CDR3 consists of 16 residues. The germline V gene has CDR1 SGHDT and CDR2 YYEEEE. CDR3 loop: CASSSSPGPSYNEQFF. CDR3 nucleotide sequence: TGTGCCAGCAGCTCCAGCCCCGGCCCCTCCTACAATGAGCAGTTCTTC.

The chain links TRBV28 to TRBJ1-1; TRBD1 matches 9 bases. CDR1 and CDR2 from the germline V gene are MDHEN and SYDVKM. This CDR3 spans 15 amino acids. Trimming took 4 bases from V and 0 from J; bases not matched to a gene: 3. The CDR3 loop reads CASSSWTGVNTEAFF. CDR3 sequence (DNA): TGTGCCAGCAGTTCTTGGACAGGGGTGAACACTGAAGCTTTCTTT.

The J gene is TRBJ1-2, the V gene TRBV11-2; D remains ambiguous. The CDR3 runs to 16 residues. The germline gives CDR1 SGHAT, CDR2 FQNNGV. V lost 0 bases and J 5 bases, leaving 16 bases between the germline ends. CDR3 bases: TGTGCCAGCAGCTTAGAAGGTTTGGCTGATGGGTATGGCTACACCTTC. Protein product: CASSLEGLADGYGYTF. Based on the CDR3 plus reference TRBV11-2 and TRBJ1-2, the full variable domain is EAGVAQSPRYKIIEKRQSVAFWCNPISGHATLYWYQQILGQGPKLLIQFQNNGVVDDSQLPKDRFSAERLKGVDSTLKIQPAKLEDSAVYLCASSLEGLADGYGYTFGSGTRLTVV.

As for this clone: Other DNA variants within this sample encode the same CDR3. This chain uses TRBV19 with TRBJ2-7, with a possible D match to TRBD1 (7 bases). This CDR3 region has 13 residues. Trimming took off 5 bases at V and 3 bases at J, with 11 bases between the two ends. The germline CDR1 and CDR2 sequences are LNHDA and SQIVND (reference sequence). The CDR3 DNA reads as TGTGCCAGTAGTCCCCAGGGGGGCTACGAGCAGTACTTC. It codes for CASSPQGGYEQYF.

The chain couples TRBV4-1 to TRBJ1-6; D is perhaps TRBD1 (5 bases). The V end was cut by 0 bases, the J end by 10 bases, with 13 bases between. The CDR3 spans 15 residues. CDR1 and CDR2 (germline): MGHRA, YSYEKL. The CDR3 DNA sequence: TGCGCCAGCAGCCAAGACCCAGGGCTAGTATCACCCCTCCACTTT. Translation: CASSQDPGLVSPLHF.

The chain uses TRBV5-1 and TRBJ2-3; TRBD2 aligns across 14 bases. Germline assignment: CDR1 SGHRS and CDR2 YFSETQ. CDR3 length: 17 residues. The J segment lost 4 bases and the V segment lost 4 bases, leaving 8 bases of the junction unmatched. DNA for the CDR3: TGCGCCAGCAGCCGACGACTAGCGGGAGGGAATGCAGATACGCAGTATTTT. It is translated as CASSRRLAGGNADTQYF. Together with reference TRBV5-1 and TRBJ2-3, the CDR3 gives the full variable domain: KAGVTQTPRYLIKTRGQQVTLSCSPISGHRSVSWYQQTPGQGLQFLFEYFSETQRNKGNFPGRFSGRQFSNSRSEMNVSTLELGDSALYLCASSRRLAGGNADTQYFGPGTRLTVL.

The chain employs TRBV30 and TRBJ2-1, with TRBD2 matching 8 bases. With 3 bases clipped from V and 3 bases from J, the junction kept 4 bases outside the gene matches. This CDR3 has 14 residues. Looked up from germline, CDR1 is GTSNPN and CDR2 is SVGIG (reference sequence). CDR3 in amino acids: CAWRTLAGYNEQFF. The CDR3 nucleotides read TGTGCCTGGAGAACTCTAGCGGGCTACAATGAGCAGTTCTTC.

This chain joins TRBV4-1 and TRBJ1-4; 9 nucleotides line up with TRBD1. The J segment lost 7 bases and the V segment lost 4 bases, leaving 10 bases of the junction unmatched. The germline V gene has CDR1 MGHRA and CDR2 YSYEKL. The CDR3 spans 16 residues. In DNA form, the CDR3 reads TGCGCCAGCAGCCTTACACCGGGACAGGGAAGTGAAAAACTGTTTTTT. Its protein product is CASSLTPGQGSEKLFF.

This clone was recorded only once. The J gene is TRBJ1-2, the V gene TRBV7-9; 7 bases agree with TRBD1. V trimming: 3 bases; J trimming: 6 bases; junction bases outside the gene matches: 7. Germline V gene data show CDR1 as SEHNR and CDR2 as FQNEAQ (reference sequence). The CDR3 runs 14 residues. DNA for the CDR3: TGTGCCAGCAGCTTCTTCAACAGGGGTGATGGCTACACCTTC. It codes for CASSFFNRGDGYTF.

This sequence joins TRBV7-9 and TRBJ1-1; no clear D gene. Per the germline V gene, CDR1 is SEHNR and CDR2 is FQNEAQ (reference sequence). The V and J ends lost 7 bases and 0 bases respectively, with 9 bases between them. The CDR3 covers 13 residues. The CDR3 DNA sequence: TGTGCCAGCACCGTTGGGGTGAACACTGAAGCTTTCTTT. Amino acid sequence: CASTVGVNTEAFF.

The chain employs TRBV12-5 and TRBJ2-7; perhaps TRBD1 as D (6 bases). The V gene lost 8 bases and the J gene lost 5 bases, with 19 bases spanning the gap. Germline V gene data show CDR1 as LGHNT and CDR2 as FRNRAP. The CDR3 loop spans 14 amino acids. The CDR3 DNA sequence: TGTGCTAGTCTAAAAACAGGGTATCGGAACGAGCAGTACTTC. This translates into CASLKTGYRNEQYF.

For the CDR3, the DNA is TGTGCCTGGATTCCGACTAGCGGCATTGGGGATACGCAGTATTTT. This encodes CAWIPTSGIGDTQYF. The rearrangement joins TRBV30 to TRBJ2-3; TRBD2 matches at 9 bases. Trimming took 4 bases from V and 6 from J; bases not matched to a gene: 11. The CDR3 spans 15 residues. Germline-derived CDR1 and CDR2 are GTSNPN and SVGIG (reference sequence).

The chain couples TRBV6-5 to TRBJ2-5; D possibly corresponds to TRBD2 (5 bases). CDR3 length: 15 amino acids. From germline, CDR1 is MNHEY and CDR2 SVGAGI. Trimming took 0 bases from V and 1 from J, leaving 9 bases between them. This CDR3 reads CASSYSAAAQETQYF. CDR3 bases: TGTGCCAGCAGTTACTCAGCGGCAGCCCAAGAGACCCAGTACTTC.

The gene calls are TRBV29-1 and TRBJ1-4; no reliable D call. Germline assignment: CDR1 SQVTM and CDR2 ANQGSEA. The CDR3 loop spans 13 amino acids. With 6 bases removed from V and 0 bases from J, the gap between germline ends came to 8 bases. CDR3 DNA sequence: TGCAGCGTGAAAGTTGCAACTAATGAAAAACTGTTTTTT. This codes for CSVKVATNEKLFF.

The J gene is TRBJ2-7, the V gene TRBV18; D ambiguous. The germline CDR1 and CDR2 sequences are KGHSH and LQKENI. The CDR3 loop spans 14 amino acids. Between the trimmed V and J ends, which lost 3 bases and 0 bases, there was a span of 9 bases. CDR3 in amino acids: CASSPDTDSYEQYF. The CDR3 nucleotides are TGTGCCAGCTCACCCGACACAGACTCCTACGAGCAGTACTTC.

The gene calls are TRBV6-5 and TRBJ2-2; no definite D call. In germline, CDR1 is MNHEY, CDR2 SVGAGI. This CDR3 has 13 residues. Trimming cost V 5 bases and J 5 bases, with 9 bases left between them. CDR3: CASSQTRTGELFF. The CDR3, as DNA: TGTGCCAGCAGTCAGACGCGGACCGGGGAGCTGTTTTTT.

For the CDR3, the DNA is TGCGCCAGCAGCCTCGGGGTAGGGACAGATACGCAGTATTTT. Its translation: CASSLGVGTDTQYF. V gene TRBV4-3 combines with J gene TRBJ2-3; a weak D match, TRBD2 (5 bases). CDR3 length: 14 residues. CDR1 is LGHNA, CDR2 YSLEER, per germline. V lost 4 bases to trimming and J lost 3 bases, with 11 bases between them.